A selection of T cell receptor beta chains follows, all from one sample in a study of response to subunit inactivated influenza vaccine. TCRdb ran MiXCR on the RT-PCR reads and lists one entry per CDR3 protein. This sample has roughly 780,000 distinct CDR3 sequences, with around 18% found just once. The sample in question was PBMCs from blood, obtained around 5 days after vaccination. These receptors were obtained from a man between 45 and 60 years old who received an inactivated influenza vaccine. Both conserved end residues are part of each CDR3. D genes are given only for firm matches. Not every row has a clone size; where given, it reads once, few, many or a size class.

few,TRBD2,TRBJ2-1,TRBV10-3,TGTGCCATCAGTGACACTAGCGGGAGAACCTACAATGAGCAGTTCTTC,CAISDTSGRTYNEQFF
.,.,TRBJ2-3,TRBV2,TGTACCTTCAGTCCACTGGGGGGTTCCCATCTAGCAGATACGCAGTATTTT,CTFSPLGGSHLADTQYF
.,TRBD1,TRBJ2-5,TRBV7-2,TGTGCCAGCAGCTTAGATCACAGGGGGCACGAGACCCAGTACTTC,CASSLDHRGHETQYF
.,.,TRBJ2-2,TRBV4-3,TGCGCCAGCAGCCAAGATGGACTGTTACATACTGCGAACACCGGGGAGCTGTTTTTT,CASSQDGLLHTANTGELFF
few,TRBD2,TRBJ2-1,TRBV12-3/TRBV12-4,TGTGCCAGCAGTTCTAGCGGGGGGGCTTTTGGGAATGAGCAGTTCTTC,CASSSSGGAFGNEQFF
few,TRBD2,TRBJ2-7,TRBV5-5,TGTGCCAGCAGCTCCGCTGGGTGGCGGGGGGGCGCCGAGCAGTACTTC,CASSSAGWRGGAEQYF
many,.,TRBJ1-2,TRBV6-1,TGTGCCAGCAGTGACAACCTCGACATCTATGGCTACACCTTC,CASSDNLDIYGYTF
.,TRBD2,TRBJ2-1,TRBV11-2,TGTGCCAGCAGCTTAGTTTTGACTAGCGGGAGTCACAATGAGCAGTTCTTC,CASSLVLTSGSHNEQFF
.,TRBD2,TRBJ2-1,TRBV4-3,TGCGCCAGCAGCCAATCTCTGCGGGGGGGCCGGGTTGAGCAGTTCTTC,CASSQSLRGGRVEQFF
.,.,TRBJ2-5,TRBV28,TGTGCCAGCAAAACCCCTCGGGGGCGAGAGACCCAGTACTTC,CASKTPRGRETQYF
few,TRBD2,TRBJ2-7,TRBV6-5,TGTGCCAGCAGTTACAGGACTAGCGGGAGTAGCACCTACGAGCAGTACTTC,CASSYRTSGSSTYEQYF
.,.,TRBJ2-5,TRBV29-1,TGCAGCGTCCTAAAGGGAAGACTGAAAGAGACCCAGTACTTC,CSVLKGRLKETQYF
.,TRBD2,TRBJ2-1,TRBV9,TGTGCCAGCAGCGGACGGACTAGCGGGGTTATTAAAGTCCATGAGCAGTTCTTC,CASSGRTSGVIKVHEQFF
.,.,TRBJ1-4,TRBV10-2,TGCGCCAGCAGTGAGGAGGGAGACCCCGAAAAACTGTTTTTT,CASSEEGDPEKLFF
.,TRBD2,TRBJ2-7,TRBV6-2/TRBV6-3,TGTGCCAGCAGCCCCTCCCGGCGGGGGGGAATCGAGCAGTACTTC,CASSPSRRGGIEQYF
.,.,TRBJ2-2,TRBV6-2/TRBV6-3,TGTGCCAGCAACAAACAATGGGGTCAAAACACCGGGGAGCTGTTTTTT,CASNKQWGQNTGELFF
.,.,TRBJ2-2,TRBV24-1,TGTGCCACCAGTGATATCCTCCAAGGGACGGCGAACACCGGGGAGCTGTTTTTT,CATSDILQGTANTGELFF
.,TRBD2,TRBJ2-4,TRBV12-3/TRBV12-4,TGTGCCAGCAGTTTATTGGCGGGGGAGGACATTCAGTACTTC,CASSLLAGEDIQYF
few,.,TRBJ2-1,TRBV29-1,TGCAGCGTTGAAGATCCAGAAGTCGTCCGGGTAGACTACAATGAGCAGTTCTTC,CSVEDPEVVRVDYNEQFF
.,.,TRBJ1-2,TRBV5-6,TGTGCCAGCAGCTTGCCTGGATCTAACTATGGCTACACCTTC,CASSLPGSNYGYTF
.,TRBD1,TRBJ2-7,TRBV10-3,TGTGCCATCAGTGAGTCGGGACAGGTCCGCGAGCAGTACTTC,CAISESGQVREQYF
.,.,TRBJ1-5,TRBV20-1,TGCAGTGTTATTACAGGGTTCGGGAATCAGCCCCAGCATTTT,CSVITGFGNQPQHF
many,.,TRBJ1-6,TRBV27,TGTGCCAGCAGCAGGGGAAATTCACCCCTCCACTTT,CASSRGNSPLHF
.,TRBD2,TRBJ2-3,TRBV6-1,TGTGCCAGCAGTCCCCTAGCGGGAGAGCTCACAGATACGCAGTATTTT,CASSPLAGELTDTQYF
many,.,TRBJ2-1,TRBV7-7,TGTGCCAGCAGCTTAGTCCCTAGCTCCTACAATGAGCAGTTCTTC,CASSLVPSSYNEQFF
few,.,TRBJ1-5,TRBV7-2,TGTGCCAGCAGCTTAGTGGGGTATTCGGATCAGCCCCAGCATTTT,CASSLVGYSDQPQHF
few,.,TRBJ1-4,TRBV20-1,TGCAGTGCTAGAGAAGGGAAACTGTTTTTT,CSAREGKLFF
few,TRBD2,TRBJ2-3,TRBV5-1,TGCGCCAGCAGAGGCGGGGGTAGCACAGATACGCAGTATTTT,CASRGGGSTDTQYF
.,.,TRBJ1-5,TRBV7-6,TGTGCCAGCAGCCCCGGTGCAGGGCGCAATCAGCCCCAGCATTTT,CASSPGAGRNQPQHF
few,TRBD2,TRBJ2-1,TRBV20-1,TGCAGTGCTAAGGTGGGACTAGCCTCACTACATGAGCAGTTCTTC,CSAKVGLASLHEQFF
few,.,TRBJ2-7,TRBV7-2,TGTGCCAGCAGCTTAGTTCGTGGCGGGAAAGGCTACGAGCAGTACTTC,CASSLVRGGKGYEQYF
many,.,TRBJ2-7,TRBV12-3/TRBV12-4,TGTGCCAGCAGTAACCGATCGGGACGAACCTACGAGCAGTACTTC,CASSNRSGRTYEQYF
many,TRBD1,TRBJ1-5,TRBV20-1,TGCAGTGCTAGAGGGACAGGAATACAGCCCCAGCATTTT,CSARGTGIQPQHF
few,.,TRBJ2-1,TRBV7-9,TGTGCCAGCAGCTCCGGACACGGAGGAGACAATGAGCAGTTCTTC,CASSSGHGGDNEQFF
.,.,TRBJ1-2,TRBV5-5,TGTGCCAGCAGCTTGGAATCGTCCAGGAACTATGGCTACACCTTC,CASSLESSRNYGYTF
.,TRBD2,TRBJ2-1,TRBV19,TGTGCCAGTAGGGCCGGGACTAGCGAATTCGATGAGCAGTTCTTC,CASRAGTSEFDEQFF
few,TRBD2,TRBJ2-5,TRBV20-1,TGCAGTGCTAGGCGAACGGGTGGCGGGGGGGCCCATCAGACCCAGTACTTC,CSARRTGGGGAHQTQYF
few,TRBD2,TRBJ2-2,TRBV5-4,TGTGCCAGCAGGGACGGGACTAGCGGGAGGGCATCCCCCGGGGAGCTGTTTTTT,CASRDGTSGRASPGELFF
many,.,TRBJ1-5,TRBV7-2,TGTGCCAGCAGTTTCAGACAGAATCAGCCCCAGCATTTT,CASSFRQNQPQHF
few,.,TRBJ2-2,TRBV29-1,TGCAGCACCCAGGGTAGGGCCGGGGAGCTGTTTTTT,CSTQGRAGELFF
many,TRBD2,TRBJ2-7,TRBV5-1,TGCGCCAGCAGCAGGACCGGGACTAGCGGGGTCGAGCAGTACTTC,CASSRTGTSGVEQYF